Shown below are 5 T cell receptor beta chains from a single sample sequenced in a study of cytomegalovirus exposure and HLA in healthy donors. TCRdb's copy holds only in-frame clones and misses some; the assay was immunoSEQ multiplex PCR. The sample has over 250,000 clones, about 90% seen once. Sample: PBMCs. These receptors were obtained from a woman in her 30s in good health and CMV-seropositive.

The CDR3 is CASTAGPYNEQFF. The DNA of the CDR3 is TGTGCCAGCACCGCGGGCCCCTACAATGAGCAGTTCTTC. V is TRBV7-6 and J is TRBJ2-1; D may be TRBD2 (5 bases). V shed 7 bases and J shed 2 bases, with 9 bases lying between them. The germline gives CDR1 SGHVS, CDR2 FNYEAQ. The CDR3 spans 13 residues. Together with reference TRBV7-6 and TRBJ2-1, the CDR3 gives the full variable domain: GAGVSQSPRYKVTKRGQDVALRCDPISGHVSLYWYRQALGQGPEFLTYFNYEAQQDKSGLPNDRFSAERPEGSISTLTIQRTEQRDSAMYRCASTAGPYNEQFFGPGTRLTVL.

The chain recombines TRBV7-2 with TRBJ2-7, with TRBD2 as a possible D gene (5 bases). The CDR3 covers 14 residues. CDR1 SGHTA and CDR2 FQGNSA come from the germline V gene. Trimming pared 6 bases from V and 3 bases from J, leaving 15 bases between. The CDR3 coding sequence is TGTGCCAGCAGTTCTCAGCGGAGCAACTACGAGCAGTACTTC. As protein: CASSSQRSNYEQYF. The complete variable domain, with remaining parts taken from reference TRBV7-2 and TRBJ2-7, reads GAGVSQSPSNKVTEKGKDVELRCDPISGHTALYWYRQSLGQGLEFLIYFQGNSAPDKSGLPSDRFSAERTGGSVSTLTIQRTQQEDSAVYLCASSSQRSNYEQYFGPGTRLTVT.

V usage is TRBV7-3 and J usage is TRBJ2-5, with 10 bases lining up with TRBD1. After removal of 4 bases from V and 4 bases from J, the junction contained 3 bases not matched to a gene. This CDR3 has 14 residues. Germline V CDR1 and CDR2: SGHTA, FQGTGA. Written as DNA, the CDR3 is TGTGCCAGCAGCTCGACAGGGGGCGTAGAGACCCAGTACTTC. This codes for CASSSTGGVETQYF.

The chain has TRBV4-3 and TRBJ2-1, with D tentatively TRBD2 (6 bases). Germline V gene data show CDR1 as LGHNA and CDR2 as YSLEER. CDR3 length: 16 amino acids. The V end lost 2 bases, the J end lost 4 bases, and 15 bases lay between the germline ends. CDR3 sequence (DNA): TGCGCCAGCAGCCAAACCCTAACGGGGGTTTACAATGAGCAGTTCTTC. This gives the protein CASSQTLTGVYNEQFF.

The chain joins TRBV5-4 to TRBJ2-1; 12 nucleotides agree with TRBD2. The length of the CDR3 is 15 residues. The germline CDR1 and CDR2 sequences are SGHNT and YYREEE (reference sequence). V lost 0 bases and J lost 8; bases outside the gene matches: 3. CDR3 sequence: CASSLGLAGAHEQFF. The CDR3 DNA sequence: TGTGCCAGCAGCTTGGGACTAGCGGGGGCCCATGAGCAGTTCTTC.